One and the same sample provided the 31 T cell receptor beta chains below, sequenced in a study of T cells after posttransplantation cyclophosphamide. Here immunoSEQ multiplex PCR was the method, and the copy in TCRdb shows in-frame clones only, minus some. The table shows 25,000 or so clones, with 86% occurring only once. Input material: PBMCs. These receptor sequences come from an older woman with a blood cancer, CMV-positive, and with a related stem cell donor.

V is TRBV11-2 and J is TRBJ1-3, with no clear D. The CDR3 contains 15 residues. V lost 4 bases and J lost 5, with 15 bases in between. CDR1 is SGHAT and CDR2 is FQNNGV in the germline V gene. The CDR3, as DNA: TGTGCCAGCAGCTCCCTCCGAAGCAACCGAAACACCATATATTTT. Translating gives CASSSLRSNRNTIYF.

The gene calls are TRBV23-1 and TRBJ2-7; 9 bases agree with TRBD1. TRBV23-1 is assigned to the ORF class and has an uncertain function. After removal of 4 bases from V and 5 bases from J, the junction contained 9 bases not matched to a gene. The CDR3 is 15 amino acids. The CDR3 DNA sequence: TGCGCCAGCAGTCTATCAGGGACAGGGTCCCACGAGCAGTACTTC. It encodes CASSLSGTGSHEQYF.

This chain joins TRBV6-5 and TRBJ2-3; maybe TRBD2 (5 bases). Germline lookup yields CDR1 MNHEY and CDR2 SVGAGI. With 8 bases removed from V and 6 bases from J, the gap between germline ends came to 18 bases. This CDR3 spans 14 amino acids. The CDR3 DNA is TGTGCCAGCCGGGCGATAGTTAGCGCGGATACGCAGTATTTT. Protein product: CASRAIVSADTQYF.

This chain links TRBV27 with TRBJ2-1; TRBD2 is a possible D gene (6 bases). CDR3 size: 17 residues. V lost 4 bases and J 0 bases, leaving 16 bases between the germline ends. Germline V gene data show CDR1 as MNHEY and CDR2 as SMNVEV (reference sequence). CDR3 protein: CASSSSSGGFSYNEQFF. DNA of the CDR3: TGTGCCAGCAGTTCCAGTAGCGGAGGATTCTCCTACAATGAGCAGTTCTTC.

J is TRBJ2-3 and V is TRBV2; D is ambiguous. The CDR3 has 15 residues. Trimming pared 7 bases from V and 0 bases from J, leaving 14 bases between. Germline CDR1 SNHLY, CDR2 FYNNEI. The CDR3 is CASMGSVKSTDTQYF. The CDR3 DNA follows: TGTGCCAGCATGGGCTCCGTGAAGAGCACAGATACGCAGTATTTT. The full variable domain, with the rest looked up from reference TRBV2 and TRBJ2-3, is EPEVTQTPSHQVTQMGQEVILRCVPISNHLYFYWYRQILGQKVEFLVSFYNNEISEKSEIFDDQFSVERPDGSNFTLKIRSTKLEDSAMYFCASMGSVKSTDTQYFGPGTRLTVL.

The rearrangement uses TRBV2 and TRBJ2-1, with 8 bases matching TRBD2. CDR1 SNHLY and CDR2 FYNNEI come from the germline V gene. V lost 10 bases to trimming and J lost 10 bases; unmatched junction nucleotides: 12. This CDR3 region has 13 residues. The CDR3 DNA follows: TGTGCCACCGGACTAGCCACCATCGGGGAGCAGTTCTTC. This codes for CATGLATIGEQFF.

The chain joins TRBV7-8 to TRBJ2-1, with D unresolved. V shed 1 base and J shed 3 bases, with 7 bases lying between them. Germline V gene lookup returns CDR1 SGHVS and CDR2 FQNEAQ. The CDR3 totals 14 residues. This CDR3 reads CASSLGPIYNEQFF. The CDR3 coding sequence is TGTGCCAGCAGCTTAGGTCCCATCTACAATGAGCAGTTCTTC.

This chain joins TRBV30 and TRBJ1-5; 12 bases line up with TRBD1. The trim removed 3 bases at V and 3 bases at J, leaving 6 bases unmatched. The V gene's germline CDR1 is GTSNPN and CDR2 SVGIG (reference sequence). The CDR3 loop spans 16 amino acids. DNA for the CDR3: TGTGCCTGGAGCTCGGGACAGGGGGCCTTCAATCAGCCCCAGCATTTT. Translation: CAWSSGQGAFNQPQHF. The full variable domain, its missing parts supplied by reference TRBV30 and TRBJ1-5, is SQTIHQWPATLVQPVGSPLSLECTVEGTSNPNLYWYRQAAGRGLQLLFYSVGIGQISSEVPQNLSASRPQDRQFILSSKKLLLSDSGFYLCAWSSGQGAFNQPQHFGDGTRLSIL.

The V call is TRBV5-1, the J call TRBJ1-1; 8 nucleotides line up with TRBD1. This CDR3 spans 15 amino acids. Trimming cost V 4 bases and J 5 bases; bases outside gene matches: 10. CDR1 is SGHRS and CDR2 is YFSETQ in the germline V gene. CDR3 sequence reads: CASSTQGTGDTEAFF. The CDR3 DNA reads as TGCGCCAGCAGCACCCAAGGGACAGGCGATACTGAAGCTTTCTTT.

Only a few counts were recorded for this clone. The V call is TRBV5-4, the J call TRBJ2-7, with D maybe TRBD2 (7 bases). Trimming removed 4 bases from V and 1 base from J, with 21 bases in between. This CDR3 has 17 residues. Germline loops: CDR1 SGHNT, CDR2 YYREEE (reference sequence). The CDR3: CASSPGGGGPTSYEQYF. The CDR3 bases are TGTGCCAGCAGCCCCGGAGGGGGAGGGCCCACTTCCTACGAGCAGTACTTC. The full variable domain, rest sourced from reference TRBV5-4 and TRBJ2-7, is ETGVTQSPTHLIKTRGQQVTLRCSSQSGHNTVSWYQQALGQGPQFIFQYYREEENGRGNFPPRFSGLQFPNYSSELNVNALELDDSALYLCASSPGGGGPTSYEQYFGPGTRLTVT.

CDR3 DNA: TGTGCCAGCTCACCCAAAGACAGATCTAACTATGGCTACACCTTC. Translating it yields CASSPKDRSNYGYTF. The V gene is TRBV18, the J gene TRBJ1-2, with D possibly TRBD1 on 5 matching bases. This CDR3 has 15 amino acids. V shed 3 bases and J shed 0 bases, with 11 bases lying between them. Per germline, CDR1 KGHSH and CDR2 LQKENI.

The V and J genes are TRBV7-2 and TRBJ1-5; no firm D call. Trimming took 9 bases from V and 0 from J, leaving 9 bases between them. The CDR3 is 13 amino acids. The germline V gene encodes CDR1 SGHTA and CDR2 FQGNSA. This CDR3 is CASSEFSNQPQHF. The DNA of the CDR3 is TGTGCCAGTTCAGAATTTAGCAATCAGCCCCAGCATTTT.

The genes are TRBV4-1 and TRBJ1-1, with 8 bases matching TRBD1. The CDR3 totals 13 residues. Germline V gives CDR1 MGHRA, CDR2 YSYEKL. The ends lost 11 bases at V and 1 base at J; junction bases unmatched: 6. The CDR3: CASAGTGNTEAFF. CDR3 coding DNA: TGCGCCTCGGCCGGGACAGGGAACACTGAAGCTTTCTTT.

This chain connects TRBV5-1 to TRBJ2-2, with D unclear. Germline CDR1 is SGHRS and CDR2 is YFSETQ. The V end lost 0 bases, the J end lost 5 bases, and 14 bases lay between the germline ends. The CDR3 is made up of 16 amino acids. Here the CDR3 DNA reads TGCGCCAGCAGCTTGGTAATGCAGGCGACGACCGGGGAGCTGTTTTTT. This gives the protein CASSLVMQATTGELFF.

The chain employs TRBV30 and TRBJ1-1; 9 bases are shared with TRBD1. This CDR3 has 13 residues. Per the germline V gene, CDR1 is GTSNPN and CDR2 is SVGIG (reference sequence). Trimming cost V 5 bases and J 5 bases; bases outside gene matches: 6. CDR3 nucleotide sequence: TGTGCCTGGGTCGGACAGGGGTGGACTGAAGCTTTCTTT. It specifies CAWVGQGWTEAFF.

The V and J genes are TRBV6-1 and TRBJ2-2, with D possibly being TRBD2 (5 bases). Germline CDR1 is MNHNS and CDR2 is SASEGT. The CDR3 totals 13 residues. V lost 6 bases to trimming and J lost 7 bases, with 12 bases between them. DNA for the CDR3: TGTGCCAGCAGGATAGCGTCCGACGGGGAGCTGTTTTTT. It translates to CASRIASDGELFF.

The CDR3 coding sequence is TGTGCCAGCTCACCGGGACAGAGGAATGGCTACACCTTC. This sequence encodes CASSPGQRNGYTF. This chain uses TRBV18 with TRBJ1-2, with 7 bases that match TRBD1. CDR1 is KGHSH, CDR2 LQKENI, per germline. This CDR3 has 13 residues. Unmatched junction bases numbered 4, after V lost 3 bases and J lost 6 bases. The full variable domain, in which reference TRBV18 and TRBJ1-2 provide the parts outside the CDR3, is NAGVMQNPRHLVRRRGQEARLRCSPMKGHSHVYWYRQLPEEGLKFMVYLQKENIIDESGMPKERFSAEFPKEGPSILRIQQVVRGDSAAYFCASSPGQRNGYTFGSGTRLTVV.

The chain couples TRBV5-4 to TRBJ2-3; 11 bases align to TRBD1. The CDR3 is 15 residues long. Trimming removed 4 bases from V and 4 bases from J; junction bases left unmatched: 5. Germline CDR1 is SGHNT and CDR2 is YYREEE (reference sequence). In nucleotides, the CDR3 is TGTGCCAGCAGCCCGGACAGGGGGCGGGCAGATACGCAGTATTTT. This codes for CASSPDRGRADTQYF.

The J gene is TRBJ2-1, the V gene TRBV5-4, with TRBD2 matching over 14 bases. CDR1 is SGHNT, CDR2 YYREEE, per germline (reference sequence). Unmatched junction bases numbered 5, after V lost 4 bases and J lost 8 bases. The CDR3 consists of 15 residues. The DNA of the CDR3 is TGTGCCAGCAGCGGGGGACTAGCGGGAGATGATGAGCAGTTCTTC. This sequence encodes CASSGGLAGDDEQFF.

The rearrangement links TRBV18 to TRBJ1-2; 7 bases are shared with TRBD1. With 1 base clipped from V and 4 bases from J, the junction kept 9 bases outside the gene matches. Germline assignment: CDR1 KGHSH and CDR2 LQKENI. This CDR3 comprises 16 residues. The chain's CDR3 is CASSPRPDSGGYGYTF. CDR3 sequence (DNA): TGTGCCAGCTCACCACGGCCTGATTCAGGGGGCTATGGCTACACCTTC.

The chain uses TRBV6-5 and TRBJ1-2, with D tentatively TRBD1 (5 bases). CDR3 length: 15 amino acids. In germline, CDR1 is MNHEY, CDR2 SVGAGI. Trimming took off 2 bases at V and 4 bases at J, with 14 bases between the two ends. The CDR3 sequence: CASSYDAGLGYGYTF. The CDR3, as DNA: TGTGCCAGCAGTTACGACGCGGGGCTGGGCTATGGCTACACCTTC.

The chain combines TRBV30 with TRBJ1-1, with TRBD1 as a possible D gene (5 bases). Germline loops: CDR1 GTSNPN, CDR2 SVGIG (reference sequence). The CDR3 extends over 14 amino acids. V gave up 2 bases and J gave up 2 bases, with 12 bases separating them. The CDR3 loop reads CAWSLGRVNTEAFF. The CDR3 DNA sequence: TGTGCCTGGAGTCTTGGCAGGGTTAACACTGAAGCTTTCTTT.

The CDR3, as DNA: TGTGCCACCGGAAGGCAGGGGGTATCCGATGAGCAGTTCTTC. Translated, it gives CATGRQGVSDEQFF. J is TRBJ2-1 and V is TRBV25-1; the match to TRBD1 covers 7 bases. CDR3 length: 14 amino acids. Per germline, CDR1 MGHDK and CDR2 SYGVNS. V lost 10 bases, J lost 8 bases, and 14 bases stayed unmatched.

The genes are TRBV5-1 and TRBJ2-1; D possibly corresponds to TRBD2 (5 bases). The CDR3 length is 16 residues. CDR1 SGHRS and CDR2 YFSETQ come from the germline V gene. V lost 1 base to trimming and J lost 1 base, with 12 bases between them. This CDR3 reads CASSLFASMSYNEQFF. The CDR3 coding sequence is TGCGCCAGCAGCTTGTTCGCTAGCATGTCCTACAATGAGCAGTTCTTC. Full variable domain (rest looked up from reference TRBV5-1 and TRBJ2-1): KAGVTQTPRYLIKTRGQQVTLSCSPISGHRSVSWYQQTPGQGLQFLFEYFSETQRNKGNFPGRFSGRQFSNSRSEMNVSTLELGDSALYLCASSLFASMSYNEQFFGPGTRLTVL.

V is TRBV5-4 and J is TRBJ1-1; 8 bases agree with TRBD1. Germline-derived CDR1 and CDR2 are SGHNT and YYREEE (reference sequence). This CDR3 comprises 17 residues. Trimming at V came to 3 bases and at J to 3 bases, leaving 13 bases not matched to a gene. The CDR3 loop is CASSSNFRGRRDTEAFF. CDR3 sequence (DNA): TGTGCCAGCAGCTCCAATTTCAGGGGGCGCAGGGACACTGAAGCTTTCTTT.

The CDR3 loop is CASSSDRGPYGYTF. The CDR3 bases are TGTGCCAGCAGCTCAGACAGGGGGCCCTATGGCTACACCTTC. The chain is built from TRBV7-2 and TRBJ1-2; 10 bases match TRBD1. CDR3 length: 14 residues. Trimming at V came to 4 bases and at J to 4 bases, leaving 3 bases not matched to a gene. Germline V gene data show CDR1 as SGHTA and CDR2 as FQGNSA.

The CDR3 here is CASSLGLAGNRDNEQFF. CDR3 DNA sequence: TGTGCCAGCAGCTTGGGACTAGCGGGGAATCGGGACAATGAGCAGTTCTTC. The gene calls are TRBV5-4 and TRBJ2-1, with 11 bases fitting TRBD2. V lost 0 bases, J lost 5 bases, and 7 bases stayed unmatched. This CDR3 is built from 17 residues. Germline CDR1 is SGHNT and CDR2 is YYREEE (reference sequence).

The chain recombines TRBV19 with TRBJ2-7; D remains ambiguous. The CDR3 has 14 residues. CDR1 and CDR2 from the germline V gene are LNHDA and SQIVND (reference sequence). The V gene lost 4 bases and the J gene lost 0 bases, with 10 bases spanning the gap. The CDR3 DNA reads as TGTGCCAGTAGTAAACTGGTGAACTCCTACGAGCAGTACTTC. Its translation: CASSKLVNSYEQYF.

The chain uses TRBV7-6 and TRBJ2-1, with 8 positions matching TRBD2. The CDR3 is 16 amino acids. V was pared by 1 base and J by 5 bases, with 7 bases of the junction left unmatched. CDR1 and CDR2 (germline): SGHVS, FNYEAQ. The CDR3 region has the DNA TGTGCCAGCAGCTTAGTTCGGGAGGGCCTACACAATGAGCAGTTCTTC. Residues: CASSLVREGLHNEQFF. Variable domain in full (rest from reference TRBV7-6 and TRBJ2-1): GAGVSQSPRYKVTKRGQDVALRCDPISGHVSLYWYRQALGQGPEFLTYFNYEAQQDKSGLPNDRFSAERPEGSISTLTIQRTEQRDSAMYRCASSLVREGLHNEQFFGPGTRLTVL.

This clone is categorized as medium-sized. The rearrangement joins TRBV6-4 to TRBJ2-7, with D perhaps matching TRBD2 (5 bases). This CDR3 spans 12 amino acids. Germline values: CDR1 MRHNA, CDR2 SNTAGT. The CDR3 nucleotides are TGTAGATCGGAGGTACCACCCTACGAGCAGTACTTC. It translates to CRSEVPPYEQYF.

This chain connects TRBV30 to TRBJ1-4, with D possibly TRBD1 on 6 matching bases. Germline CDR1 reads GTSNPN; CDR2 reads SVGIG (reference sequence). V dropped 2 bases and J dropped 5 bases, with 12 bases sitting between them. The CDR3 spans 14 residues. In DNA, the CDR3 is TGTGCCTGGAGTTGGGGACATAGGAATGAAAAACTGTTTTTT. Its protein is CAWSWGHRNEKLFF.